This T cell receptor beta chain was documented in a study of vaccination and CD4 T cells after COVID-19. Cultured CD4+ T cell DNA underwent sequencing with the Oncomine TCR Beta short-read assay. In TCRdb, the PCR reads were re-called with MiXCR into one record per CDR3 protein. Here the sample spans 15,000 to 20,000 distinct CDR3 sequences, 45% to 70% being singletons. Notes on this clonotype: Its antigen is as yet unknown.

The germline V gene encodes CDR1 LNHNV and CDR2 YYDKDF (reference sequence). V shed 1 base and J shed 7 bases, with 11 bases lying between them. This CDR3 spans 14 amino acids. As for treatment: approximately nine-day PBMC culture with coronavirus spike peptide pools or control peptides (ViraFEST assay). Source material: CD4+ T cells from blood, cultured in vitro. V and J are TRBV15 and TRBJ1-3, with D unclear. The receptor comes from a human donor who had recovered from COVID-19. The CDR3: CATSRGSDANTIYF. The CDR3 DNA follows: TGTGCCACCAGCAGAGGGTCCGACGCGAACACCATATATTTT.